The rows below give T cell receptor beta chains drawn from one sample of a study of blood T cell repertoires in COVID-19. The data were produced by immunoSEQ multiplex PCR, yet TCRdb's version contains in-frame clones alone and is incomplete. The sample lists more than 200,000 clones, 70% to 85% occurring once. Material: peripheral blood. These receptors were obtained from a man aged 80 or over with acute or convalescent COVID-19. CDR3s include the opening cysteine and the closing phenylalanine or tryptophan. The D gene is left open where the match is weak. For some rows the clone size is stated as once, few or many, or as a class when expanded; others skip it.

D: TRBD1; V: TRBV9; size: -; J: TRBJ1-1; DNA: TGTGCCAGCAGCTCCCTTCGGGGACAGGGGGCTAAAAGGGCCGAAGCTTTCTTT; CDR3: CASSSLRGQGAKRAEAFF
D: TRBD2; V: TRBV5-6; size: -; J: TRBJ2-4; DNA: TGTGCCAGCAGCTTGAGACTAGCGGGAGGGCGTGCTCAGTACTTC; CDR3: CASSLRLAGGRAQYF
D: -; V: TRBV4-1; size: -; J: TRBJ1-6; DNA: TGCGCCAGCAGCCTAGAAACAGGGTCTTATAATTCACCCCTCCACTTT; CDR3: CASSLETGSYNSPLHF
D: -; V: TRBV6-5; size: -; J: TRBJ1-2; DNA: TGTGCCAGCAGTCGGGACTCCCGTTATGGCTACACCTTC; CDR3: CASSRDSRYGYTF
D: TRBD2; V: TRBV6-4; size: -; J: TRBJ2-1; DNA: TGTGCCAGCAGTCGGGAGGGCGGGGATGAGCAGTTCTTC; CDR3: CASSREGGDEQFF
D: -; V: TRBV5-1; size: -; J: TRBJ1-1; DNA: TGCGCCAGCAGCTTACTGGCGCCCGGACAGTGGGGAGTTAACACTGAAGCTTTCTTT; CDR3: CASSLLAPGQWGVNTEAFF
D: TRBD1; V: TRBV27; size: -; J: TRBJ1-1; DNA: TGTGCCAGCAGACACAGGGGGCGCGGGAACACTGAAGCTTTCTTT; CDR3: CASRHRGRGNTEAFF
D: TRBD1; V: TRBV4-2; size: -; J: TRBJ1-5; DNA: TGTGCCAGCAGCCCAGTACAGACAGGGGGCGAGGGTCAGCCCCAGCATTTT; CDR3: CASSPVQTGGEGQPQHF
D: -; V: TRBV21-1; size: -; J: TRBJ2-1; DNA: TGTGCCAGCAGCATTACCCCGGGTGAGCAGTTCTTC; CDR3: CASSITPGEQFF
D: -; V: TRBV4-1; size: -; J: TRBJ2-3; DNA: TGCGCCAGCAGCCAAGATCCGGCAGGGGTCAGCACAGATACGCAGTATTTT; CDR3: CASSQDPAGVSTDTQYF
D: TRBD1; V: TRBV5-1; size: -; J: TRBJ1-1; DNA: TGCGCCAGCATCATGGGACAGGGGCCGAACACTGAAGCTTTCTTT; CDR3: CASIMGQGPNTEAFF
D: -; V: TRBV3-1/TRBV3-2; size: -; J: TRBJ1-6; DNA: TGTGCCAGCAGCCAAGGGACAGCCTTACATAATTCACCCCTCCACTTT; CDR3: CASSQGTALHNSPLHF
D: -; V: TRBV5-1; size: -; J: TRBJ1-5; DNA: TGCGCCAGCAGCCAGCGCCCGAATCAGCCCCAGCATTTT; CDR3: CASSQRPNQPQHF
D: TRBD1; V: TRBV12-3/TRBV12-4; size: many; J: TRBJ2-3; DNA: TGTGCCAGCACCCTATCGACAGGGAAGACGCAGTATTTT; CDR3: CASTLSTGKTQYF